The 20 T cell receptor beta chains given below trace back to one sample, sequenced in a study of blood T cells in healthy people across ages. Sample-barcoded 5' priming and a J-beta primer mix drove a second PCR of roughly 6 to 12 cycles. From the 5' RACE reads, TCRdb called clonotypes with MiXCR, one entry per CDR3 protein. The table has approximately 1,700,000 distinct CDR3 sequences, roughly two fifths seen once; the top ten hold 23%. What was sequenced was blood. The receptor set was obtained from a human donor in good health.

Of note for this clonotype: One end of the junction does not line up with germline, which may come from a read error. CDR3 amino acids: CAGSPGQGYEQYF. The DNA of the CDR3 is TGTGCCGGCAGCCCAGGACAGGGCTACGAGCAGTACTTC. The chain uses TRBV7-2 and TRBJ2-7, with TRBD1 matching 8 bases. The length of the CDR3 is 13 residues. CDR1 is SGHTA, CDR2 FQGNSA, per germline.

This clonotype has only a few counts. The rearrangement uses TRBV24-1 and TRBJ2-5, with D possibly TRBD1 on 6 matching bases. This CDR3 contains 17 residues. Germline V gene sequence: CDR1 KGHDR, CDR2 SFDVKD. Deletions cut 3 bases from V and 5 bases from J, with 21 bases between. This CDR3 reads CATSDPTGHTAGETQYF. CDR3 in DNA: TGTGCCACCAGTGATCCTACGGGACATACCGCTGGGGAGACCCAGTACTTC.

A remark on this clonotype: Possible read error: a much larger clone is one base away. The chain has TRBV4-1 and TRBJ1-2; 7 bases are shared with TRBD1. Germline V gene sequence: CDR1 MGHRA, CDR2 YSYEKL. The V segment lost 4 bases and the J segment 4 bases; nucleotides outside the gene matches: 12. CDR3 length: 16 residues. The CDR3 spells CASSPDGRGRGYGYTF. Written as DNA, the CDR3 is TGCGCCAGCAGCCCCGACGGGAGGGGGCGCGGCTATGGCTACACCTTC.

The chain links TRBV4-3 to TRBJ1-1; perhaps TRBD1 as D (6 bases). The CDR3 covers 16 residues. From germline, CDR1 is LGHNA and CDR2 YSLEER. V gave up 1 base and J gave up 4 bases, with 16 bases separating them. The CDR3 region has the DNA TGCGCCAGCAGCCAAGGCTACAGGGCGATTGGCACTGAAGCTTTCTTT. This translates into CASSQGYRAIGTEAFF.

The CDR3: CASSQANRGYTGELFF. The CDR3 bases are TGCGCCAGCAGCCAAGCCAACAGGGGATACACCGGGGAGCTGTTTTTT. The rearrangement uses TRBV4-3 and TRBJ2-2; TRBD1 matches 7 bases. The germline gives CDR1 LGHNA, CDR2 YSLEER. V shed 1 base and J 3 bases; nucleotides not matched to a gene: 5. The CDR3 is 16 amino acids.

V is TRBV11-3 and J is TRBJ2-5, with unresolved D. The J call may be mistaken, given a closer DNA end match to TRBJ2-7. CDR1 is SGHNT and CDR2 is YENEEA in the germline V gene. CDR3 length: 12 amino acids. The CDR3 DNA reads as TGTGCCAGCGCCACAGTTACCTACGAGCAGTACTTC. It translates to CASATVTYEQYF.

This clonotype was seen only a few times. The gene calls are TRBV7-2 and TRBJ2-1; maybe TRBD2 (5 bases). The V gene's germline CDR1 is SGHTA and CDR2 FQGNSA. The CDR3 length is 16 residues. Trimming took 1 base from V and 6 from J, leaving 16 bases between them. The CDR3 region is CASSLEGAVPSNEQFF. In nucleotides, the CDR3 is TGTGCCAGCAGCTTAGAGGGAGCTGTGCCCTCCAATGAGCAGTTCTTC.

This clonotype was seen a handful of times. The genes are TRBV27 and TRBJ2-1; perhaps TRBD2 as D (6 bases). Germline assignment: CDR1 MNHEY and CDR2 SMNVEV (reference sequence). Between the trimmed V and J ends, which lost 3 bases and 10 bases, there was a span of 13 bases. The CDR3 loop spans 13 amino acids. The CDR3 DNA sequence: TGTGCCAGCAGTTTTGGGGCCGGGGGAGAGCAGTTCTTC. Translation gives CASSFGAGGEQFF.

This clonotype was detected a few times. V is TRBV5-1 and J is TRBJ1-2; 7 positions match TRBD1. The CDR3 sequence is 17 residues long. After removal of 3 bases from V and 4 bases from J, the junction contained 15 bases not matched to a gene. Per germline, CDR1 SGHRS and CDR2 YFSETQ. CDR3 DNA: TGCGCCAGCAGCTATGGGGCCGGGACAGCCCTATCCTATGGCTACACCTTC. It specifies CASSYGAGTALSYGYTF.

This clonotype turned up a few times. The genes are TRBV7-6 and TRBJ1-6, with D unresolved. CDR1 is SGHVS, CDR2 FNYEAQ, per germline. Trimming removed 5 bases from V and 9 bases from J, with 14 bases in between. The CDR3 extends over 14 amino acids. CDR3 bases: TGTGCCAGCAGCCCTACCGCCCAGGCTTCACCCCTCCACTTT. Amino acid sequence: CASSPTAQASPLHF.

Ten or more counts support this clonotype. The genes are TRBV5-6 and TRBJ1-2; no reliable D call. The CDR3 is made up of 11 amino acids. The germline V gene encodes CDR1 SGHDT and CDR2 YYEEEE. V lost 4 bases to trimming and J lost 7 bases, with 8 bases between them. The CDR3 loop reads CASSPKAGYTF. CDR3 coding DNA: TGTGCCAGCAGCCCTAAAGCTGGCTACACCTTC. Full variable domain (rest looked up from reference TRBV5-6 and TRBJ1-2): DAGVTQSPTHLIKTRGQQVTLRCSPKSGHDTVSWYQQALGQGPQFIFQYYEEEERQRGNFPDRFSGHQFPNYSSELNVNALLLGDSALYLCASSPKAGYTFGSGTRLTVV.

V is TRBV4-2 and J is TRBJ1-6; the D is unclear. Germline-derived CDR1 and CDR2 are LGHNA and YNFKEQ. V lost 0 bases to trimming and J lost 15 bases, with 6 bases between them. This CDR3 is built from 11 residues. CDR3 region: CASSQDINLHF. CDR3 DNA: TGTGCCAGCAGCCAAGACATAAACCTCCACTTT.

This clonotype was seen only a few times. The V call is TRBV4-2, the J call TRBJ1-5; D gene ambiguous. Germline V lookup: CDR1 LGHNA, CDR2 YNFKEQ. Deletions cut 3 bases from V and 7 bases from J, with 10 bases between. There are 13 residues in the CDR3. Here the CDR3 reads CASSQQVGQPQHF. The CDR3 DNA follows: TGTGCCAGCAGCCAGCAGGTCGGACAGCCCCAGCATTTT.

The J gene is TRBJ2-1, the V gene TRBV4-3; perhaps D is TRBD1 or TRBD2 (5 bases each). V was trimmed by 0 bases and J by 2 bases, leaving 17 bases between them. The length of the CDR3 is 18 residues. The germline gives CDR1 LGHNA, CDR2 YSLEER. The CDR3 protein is CASSQDMNKGTPYNEQFF. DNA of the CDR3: TGCGCCAGCAGCCAAGATATGAATAAAGGGACCCCCTACAATGAGCAGTTCTTC.

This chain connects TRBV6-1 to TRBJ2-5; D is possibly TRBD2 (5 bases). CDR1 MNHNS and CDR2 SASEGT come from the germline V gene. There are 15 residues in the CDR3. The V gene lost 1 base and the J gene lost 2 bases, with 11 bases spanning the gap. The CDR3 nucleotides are TGTGCCAGCAGTGAAGTGCGAGCGGATCAAGAGACCCAGTACTTC. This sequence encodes CASSEVRADQETQYF.

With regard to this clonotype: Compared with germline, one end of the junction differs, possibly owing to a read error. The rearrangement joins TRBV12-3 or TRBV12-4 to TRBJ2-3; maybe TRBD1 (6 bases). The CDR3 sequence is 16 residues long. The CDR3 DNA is TGTGCCAGCAGTTCCCTCGAGCAGGGGATGGGAGATACGCTGTATTTT. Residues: CASSSLEQGMGDTLYF.

This chain's CDR3 is CSASDRQRGIYEQYF. The CDR3 DNA reads as TGCAGTGCGAGCGACCGACAGCGGGGTATCTACGAGCAGTACTTC. V and J are TRBV20-1 and TRBJ2-7; 7 bases line up with TRBD2. The CDR3 totals 15 residues. Germline V lookup: CDR1 DFQATT, CDR2 SNEGSKA (reference sequence). V lost 6 bases, J lost 3 bases, and 14 bases stayed unmatched.

This CDR3 reads CASSWGLAGADTQYF. CDR3 nucleotide sequence: TGTGCCAGCAGCTGGGGACTAGCGGGGGCAGATACGCAGTATTTT. This sequence joins TRBV7-2 and TRBJ2-3; 14 nucleotides line up with TRBD2. The trim removed 4 bases at V and 4 bases at J, leaving 1 base unmatched. CDR3 size: 15 residues. Germline lookup yields CDR1 SGHTA and CDR2 FQGNSA.

CDR3 bases: TGCGCCAGCAGCTTACTCAGTCCTATCAACACTGAAGCTTTCTTT. Amino acids: CASSLLSPINTEAFF. This rearrangement joins TRBV5-1 to TRBJ1-1; D is undetermined. CDR1 and CDR2 from the germline V gene are SGHRS and YFSETQ. The germline V and J ends were trimmed by 2 bases and 2 bases, with 13 bases remaining between them. The CDR3 is 15 residues long.

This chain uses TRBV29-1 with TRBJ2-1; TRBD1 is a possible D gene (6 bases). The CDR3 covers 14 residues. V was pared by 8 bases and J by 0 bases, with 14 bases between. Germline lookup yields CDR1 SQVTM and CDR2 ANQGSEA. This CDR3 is CSWGQSNSYNEQFF. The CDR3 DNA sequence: TGCAGCTGGGGGCAGTCCAACTCCTACAATGAGCAGTTCTTC.